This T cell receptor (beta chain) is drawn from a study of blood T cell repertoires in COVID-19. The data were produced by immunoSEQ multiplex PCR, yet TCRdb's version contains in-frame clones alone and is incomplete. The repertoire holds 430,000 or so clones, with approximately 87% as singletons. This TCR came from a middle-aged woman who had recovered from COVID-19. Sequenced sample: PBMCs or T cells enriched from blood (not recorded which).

The CDR3 spells CASSQETFRGQPQHF. The CDR3 DNA reads TGCGCCAGCAGCCAAGAGACCTTCAGGGGACAGCCCCAGCATTTT. The J gene is TRBJ1-5, the V gene TRBV4-1, with D possibly TRBD1 on 6 matching bases. Trimming left V 0 bases short and J 7 bases short, with 13 bases between. The CDR3 runs 15 residues. Per the germline V gene, CDR1 is MGHRA and CDR2 is YSYEKL.